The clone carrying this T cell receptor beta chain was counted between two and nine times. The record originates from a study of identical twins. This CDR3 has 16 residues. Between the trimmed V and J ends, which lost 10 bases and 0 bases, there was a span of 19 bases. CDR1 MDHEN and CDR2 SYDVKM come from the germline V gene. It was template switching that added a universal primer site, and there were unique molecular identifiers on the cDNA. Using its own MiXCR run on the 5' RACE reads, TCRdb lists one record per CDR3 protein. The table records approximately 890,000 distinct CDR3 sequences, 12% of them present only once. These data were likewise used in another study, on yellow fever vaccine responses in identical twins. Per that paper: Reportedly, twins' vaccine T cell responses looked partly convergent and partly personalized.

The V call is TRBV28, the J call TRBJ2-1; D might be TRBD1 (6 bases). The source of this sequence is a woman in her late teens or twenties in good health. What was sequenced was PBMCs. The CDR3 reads CATIDRDMSSYNEQFF. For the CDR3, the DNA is TGTGCCACGATAGACCGGGACATGAGCTCCTACAATGAGCAGTTCTTC.